This T cell receptor (beta chain) is drawn from a study of prognosis after radiotherapy for stage I lung cancer. Study-wide background: It was between 2018 and 2019 that stage I non-small cell lung cancer patients were enrolled. The non-small cell lung cancer patients were all considered medically inoperable, with comorbidities accounting for this in 12 of them. Four developed distant metastases after radiotherapy (median about 7 months), and 15 had no significant progression.

From genomic DNA, TCR beta CDR3 was amplified by two-round multiplex PCR. Amplification during the initial PCR round employed primers specific to each TRBV and TRBJ gene. TCRdb fed the multiplex PCR reads into MiXCR, producing one record per CDR3 protein. The table includes some 13,000 distinct CDR3 sequences, roughly 50% detected once. On this clonotype: Its specificity is not known.

CDR1 and CDR2 from the germline V gene are SEHNR and FQNEAQ (reference sequence). The ends were cut back, 4 bases at V and 5 bases at J, with 0 bases in the middle. This CDR3 has 10 amino acids. Study-level points and caveats: Following stereotactic body radiation therapy, patients who went on to develop distant metastases had lower Shannon entropy.

The sequencing used PBMCs, collected before or after stereotactic body radiation therapy (not recorded which). V is TRBV7-9 and J is TRBJ2-1; D ambiguous. The origin of this receptor is a donor over 45 with non-small cell lung cancer. The CDR3 protein is CASSYNEQFF. CDR3 nucleotides: TGTGCCAGCAGCTACAATGAGCAGTTCTTC.